Detailed here is one T cell receptor beta chain. Antigen specificity is unknown. A much larger clone lies a single base off, so this may be a read error. This entry is derived from a study of blood T cells in healthy people across ages. Study observations and caveats: Per-million-T-cell TCR beta diversity fell roughly linearly with age.

Germline CDR1 DFQATT, CDR2 SNEGSKA (reference sequence). This CDR3 region has 12 residues. The second PCR ran about 7 to 12 cycles with a sample-barcoded 5' primer and J-beta primers. The template-switch adaptor was a 5' adaptor with 12 random nucleotides. It tagged each cDNA molecule. MiXCR, run by TCRdb on the 5' RACE reads, gives a single entry per CDR3 protein. Among 600,000 or so distinct CDR3 sequences listed, about 30% were seen once. Each donor was a healthy Caucasian individual from Russia, aged about 6 to 90. The sequence was collected from a woman aged 80 or older in good health. The sequenced sample was blood. This rearrangement joins TRBV20-1 to TRBJ2-3, with 8 nucleotides matching TRBD1. CDR3 DNA sequence: TGCAGGGTAGGACAGGGCTCGGATACGCAGTATTTT. Amino acid sequence: CRVGQGSDTQYF.